The 12 T cell receptor beta chains below were found in one sample sequenced in a study of T cell responses to AZD1222 COVID-19 vaccine. This table comes from immunoSEQ multiplex PCR, and its TCRdb copy is limited to in-frame clones, with some not included. The data contain roughly 100,000 clones, 88% of them singletons. Sequencing was performed on peripheral blood, taken 28 days after the second AZD1222 dose. These receptors originate from an adult who received the AZD1222 COVID-19 vaccine.

The chain combines TRBV2 with TRBJ2-2; no firm D call. The CDR3 consists of 13 residues. Trimming left V 4 bases short and J 6 bases short, with 9 bases between. Per germline, CDR1 SNHLY and CDR2 FYNNEI. The CDR3 DNA reads TGTGCCAGCAGTGTCGGCATAGCCGGGGAGCTGTTTTTT. Encoded protein: CASSVGIAGELFF.

V gene TRBV7-8 combines with J gene TRBJ2-7; TRBD2 might be the D (6 bases). The CDR3 has 13 amino acids. V lost 5 bases to trimming and J lost 2 bases, with 10 bases between them. CDR1 SGHVS and CDR2 FQNEAQ come from the germline V gene. CDR3 residues: CASSPSEPYEQYF. DNA for the CDR3: TGTGCCAGCAGCCCTAGCGAGCCCTACGAGCAGTACTTC.

This clone was observed a single time. The chain links TRBV5-1 to TRBJ2-1, with D possibly matching TRBD2 (6 bases). This CDR3 comprises 14 residues. Germline V gene sequence: CDR1 SGHRS, CDR2 YFSETQ. V was trimmed by 0 bases and J by 6 bases, leaving 10 bases between them. The CDR3 DNA is TGCGCCAGCAGCTTGGACGGGAGCGTCAATGAGCAGTTCTTC. Translated: CASSLDGSVNEQFF.

The chain links TRBV2 to TRBJ1-4; 8 bases agree with TRBD1. Germline V CDR1 and CDR2: SNHLY, FYNNEI. V lost 6 bases to trimming and J lost 4 bases; unmatched junction nucleotides: 7. The CDR3 consists of 15 residues. The CDR3 loop reads CASRKGTGVNEKLFF. DNA of the CDR3: TGTGCCAGCAGGAAAGGGACAGGCGTTAATGAAAAACTGTTTTTT.

The genes are TRBV6-5 and TRBJ2-7; TRBD1 matches at 10 bases. The CDR3 runs to 13 residues. Per the germline V gene, CDR1 is MNHEY and CDR2 is SVGAGI. Losses at the gene ends were 5 bases for V and 4 bases for J; bases not matched to a gene: 2. The CDR3 loop is CASSRDRGYEQYF. DNA of the CDR3: TGTGCCAGCAGTCGGGACAGGGGATACGAGCAGTACTTC.

The genes are TRBV6-1 and TRBJ1-6; D may be TRBD1 (6 bases). CDR3 length: 18 amino acids. Deletions cut 4 bases from V and 5 bases from J, with 21 bases between. CDR1 is MNHNS, CDR2 SASEGT, per germline. The CDR3 DNA is TGTGCCAGCAGTGCCGGTAGGCAACAGGGCGCAGATAATTCACCCCTCCACTTT. Its translation: CASSAGRQQGADNSPLHF.

This clone occurred once. The V call is TRBV4-2, the J call TRBJ2-7; 8 bases agree with TRBD2. The germline V gene has CDR1 LGHNA and CDR2 YNFKEQ. This CDR3 is 16 amino acids long. Trimming took 2 bases from V and 4 from J; bases not matched to a gene: 10. CDR3 loop: CASSQLNSGNKYEQYF. The CDR3 DNA reads as TGTGCCAGCAGCCAACTTAATAGCGGGAACAAGTACGAGCAGTACTTC.

The J gene is TRBJ1-2, the V gene TRBV7-9; 8 bases are shared with TRBD1. CDR3 length: 16 residues. Trimming removed 5 bases from V and 4 bases from J; junction bases left unmatched: 12. Germline loops: CDR1 SEHNR, CDR2 FQNEAQ (reference sequence). For the CDR3, the DNA is TGTGCCAGCAGCGACGCGACAGGGGCTCGGAGCTATGGCTACACCTTC. Its translation is CASSDATGARSYGYTF.

The V call is TRBV7-2, the J call TRBJ1-2, with 9 bases aligning to TRBD1. In germline, CDR1 is SGHTA, CDR2 FQGNSA. The CDR3 is 16 residues long. With V trimmed by 8 bases and J by 1 base, 11 bases remained unmatched. CDR3 sequence reads: CASAIGRQGVNYGYTF. CDR3 nucleotide sequence: TGTGCCAGCGCGATTGGCCGACAGGGGGTTAACTATGGCTACACCTTC.

V usage is TRBV10-3 and J usage is TRBJ2-1; D possibly corresponds to TRBD2 (5 bases). From germline, CDR1 is ENHRY and CDR2 SYGVKD. This CDR3 is built from 16 residues. Trimming pared 1 base from V and 2 bases from J, leaving 12 bases between. The CDR3 DNA is TGTGCCATCAGTGAGTATTCCGCGGGTACCTACAATGAGCAGTTCTTC. Translated, it gives CAISEYSAGTYNEQFF.

For the CDR3, the DNA is TGTGCCTGGGTGGGACTAGCGGGCGAGCAGTACTTC. Translating gives CAWVGLAGEQYF. The chain uses TRBV30 and TRBJ2-7; 12 bases align to TRBD2. The CDR3 is made up of 12 amino acids. The V gene's germline CDR1 is GTSNPN and CDR2 SVGIG (reference sequence). J lost 6 bases, V lost 5 bases, and 2 bases had no gene match.

The chain uses TRBV3-1 (or the pseudogene TRBV3-2) and TRBJ1-6; possible D gene TRBD1, 6 bases. Trimming took 0 bases from V and 7 from J, leaving 16 bases between them. From germline, CDR1 is LGHDT and CDR2 YNNKEL (reference sequence). The CDR3 is 17 amino acids. The CDR3 loop is CASSQDGGPAGNSPLHF. The CDR3 DNA reads as TGTGCCAGCAGCCAAGATGGGGGGCCCGCGGGGAATTCACCCCTCCACTTT.